The rows below give T cell receptor beta chains drawn from one sample of a study of human T cells and chemical hapten exposure. TCRdb analysed the RACE reads with MiXCR anew, one entry per CDR3 protein. The data contain about 380,000 distinct CDR3 sequences, around 5.5% of them singletons. Sequencing was performed on whole blood, taken in connection with sensitization to the hapten diphenylcyclopropenone (DPC). The receptors stem from a woman in her forties or fifties with alopecia areata. Some clones in this sample may be carry-over from other donors' samples. Each CDR3 is given with its conserved first and last residue. D genes are given only for firm matches. The size entry is marked missing in some rows and otherwise reads once, few, many or a size class.

d_call clone_size j_call v_call cdr3_aa cdr3_nt
NA many TRBJ2-2 TRBV2 CASGRGRVDTGELFF TGTGCCAGCGGCCGAGGGCGAGTGGACACCGGGGAGCTGTTTTTT
NA few TRBJ1-1 TRBV11-2 CASSFGYEAFF TGTGCCAGCAGCTTCGGATATGAAGCTTTCTTT
TRBD1 few TRBJ2-1 TRBV20-1 CSARDPSARRQGINSYNEQFF TGCAGTGCTAGAGACCCCTCCGCCCGCCGACAGGGTATAAACTCCTACAATGAGCAGTTCTTC
NA NA TRBJ1-6 TRBV6-1 CASEGPRDSPLHF TGTGCCAGCGAAGGCCCCAGAGATTCACCCCTCCACTTT
TRBD2 NA TRBJ2-2 TRBV10-3 CAISGPAGEVNTGELFF TGTGCCATCAGTGGTCCAGCGGGAGAGGTCAACACCGGGGAGCTGTTTTTT
NA NA TRBJ1-3 TRBV7-2 CASSPPRGNTIYF TGTGCCAGCAGCCCCCCTCGGGGAAACACCATATATTTT
TRBD1 many TRBJ2-5 TRBV29-1 CSVQGAEKGVKETQYF TGCAGCGTCCAGGGGGCTGAGAAGGGGGTAAAAGAGACCCAGTACTTC
TRBD1 many TRBJ1-2 TRBV12-3/TRBV12-4 CASSPQTGAGGYTF TGTGCCAGCAGTCCACAGACAGGGGCTGGCGGCTACACCTTC
NA NA TRBJ1-5 TRBV5-1 CASSLRGDSNQPQHF TGCGCCAGCAGCTTGAGGGGAGATAGCAATCAGCCCCAGCATTTT
NA many TRBJ2-3 TRBV9 CASSAGTASDTQYF TGTGCCAGCAGCGCCGGGACGGCTTCAGATACGCAGTATTTT
TRBD1 NA TRBJ2-7 TRBV6-2/TRBV6-3 CASRWGQSAYEQYF TGTGCCAGCAGATGGGGACAGAGCGCCTACGAGCAGTACTTC
NA many TRBJ1-1 TRBV7-9 CASSLSGERTEAFF TGTGCCAGCAGCTTAAGTGGAGAGAGGACTGAAGCTTTCTTT
NA few TRBJ1-1 TRBV18 CASSPDILNTEAFF TGTGCCAGCTCACCGGACATATTGAACACTGAAGCTTTCTTT
TRBD2 many TRBJ2-1 TRBV29-1 CSVAGGPSYNEQFF TGCAGCGTTGCGGGGGGGCCCTCCTACAATGAGCAGTTCTTC
NA few TRBJ2-3 TRBV9 CASSVYGGGGTDTQYF TGTGCCAGCAGCGTGTATGGAGGGGGCGGCACAGATACGCAGTATTTT
TRBD1 NA TRBJ2-5 TRBV11-2 CASSFGQGRRETQYF TGTGCCAGCAGCTTTGGACAGGGGCGGAGAGAGACCCAGTACTTC
NA few TRBJ2-3 TRBV29-1 CSETYTDSSTDTQYF TGCAGCGAAACCTACACCGATTCTAGCACAGATACGCAGTATTTT
NA NA TRBJ1-1 TRBV13 CASSLGRIDEAFF TGTGCCAGCAGCTTAGGGAGGATCGATGAAGCTTTCTTT
TRBD2 few TRBJ2-2 TRBV12-3/TRBV12-4 CASSLRSGGLSGTGELFF TGTGCCAGCAGTTTACGTAGCGGGGGACTTTCTGGCACCGGGGAGCTGTTTTTT
NA many TRBJ1-1 TRBV29-1 CSVVKGTEAFF TGCAGCGTTGTAAAGGGAACTGAAGCTTTCTTT
NA NA TRBJ1-6 TRBV12-3/TRBV12-4 CASSLKRNSPLHF TGTGCCAGCAGTTTAAAGAGGAATTCACCCCTCCACTTT
NA many TRBJ2-7 TRBV29-1 CSVVLTTYEQYF TGCAGCGTTGTTTTGACAACCTACGAGCAGTACTTC
TRBD2 many TRBJ2-5 TRBV4-1 CASSATGGGSQETQYF TGCGCCAGCAGCGCGACTGGCGGGGGTTCTCAAGAGACCCAGTACTTC
NA many TRBJ1-1 TRBV12-3/TRBV12-4 CASSLSGDTEAFF TGTGCCAGCAGTTTATCGGGGGACACTGAAGCTTTCTTT
NA many TRBJ2-1 TRBV12-5 CASGYLAVSYNEQFF TGTGCTAGTGGTTACTTAGCGGTCTCCTACAATGAGCAGTTCTTC
NA many TRBJ1-1 TRBV7-9 CASSLGSVNTEAFF TGTGCCAGCAGCTTAGGTTCCGTAAACACTGAAGCTTTCTTT
TRBD2 NA TRBJ2-1 TRBV5-1 CASSLGDGGRSYNEQFF TGCGCCAGCAGCTTGGGCGATGGCGGGAGATCCTACAATGAGCAGTTCTTC
NA few TRBJ2-4 TRBV18 CASSLRLGPGKNIQYF TGTGCCAGCTCACTACGCCTTGGGCCCGGCAAAAACATTCAGTACTTC
NA many TRBJ2-1 TRBV11-2 CASSTGLDYNEQFF TGTGCCAGCAGCACTGGACTGGACTACAATGAGCAGTTCTTC
NA few TRBJ1-3 TRBV7-2 CASSLGPPGSTGNTIYF TGTGCCAGCAGCTTAGGACCCCCAGGGAGTACTGGAAACACCATATATTTT
NA many TRBJ2-3 TRBV7-2 CASSPGDSGGPDTQYF TGTGCCAGCAGCCCCGGGGACAGCGGGGGCCCAGATACGCAGTATTTT
TRBD1 many TRBJ1-3 TRBV12-3/TRBV12-4 CASRPPTGEGNTIYF TGTGCCAGCAGGCCCCCCACAGGGGAAGGAAACACCATATATTTT
NA many TRBJ1-2 TRBV20-1 CSAPDRSSYGYTF TGCAGTGCTCCGGACAGAAGCTCCTATGGCTACACCTTC
TRBD1 NA TRBJ2-1 TRBV5-1 CASRRDRGFSSYNEQFF TGCGCCAGCAGACGGGACAGGGGGTTCAGCTCCTACAATGAGCAGTTCTTC
NA few TRBJ1-6 TRBV20-1 CSARDTRQLANSPLHF TGCAGTGCTAGAGATACCCGACAGCTAGCTAATTCACCCCTCCACTTT
NA NA TRBJ2-7 TRBV21-1 CASGTSGRGDEYF TGTGCCAGTGGGACTAGCGGGAGGGGAGATGAGTACTTC
NA few TRBJ1-3 TRBV12-3/TRBV12-4 CAVSNSGNTIYF TGTGCCGTATCCAACTCTGGAAACACCATATATTTT
NA NA TRBJ1-6 TRBV18 CASSPRGPDNSPLHF TGTGCCAGCTCACCAAGGGGACCCGATAATTCACCCCTCCACTTT
TRBD1 few TRBJ1-2 TRBV7-9 CASSPITGTGGDYGYTF TGTGCCAGCAGCCCAATCACCGGGACAGGGGGCGACTATGGCTACACCTTC
NA few TRBJ2-7 TRBV18 CASSPGTASSYEQYF TGTGCCAGCTCACCAGGGACCGCCAGCTCCTACGAGCAGTACTTC
TRBD1 NA TRBJ1-4 TRBV6-6 CASSYPPLRGPNEKLFF TGTGCCAGCAGTTACCCCCCACTCAGGGGGCCAAATGAAAAACTGTTTTTT
NA few TRBJ2-7 TRBV2 CASTVTRGYEQYF TGTGCCAGCACCGTAACGAGGGGTTACGAGCAGTACTTC
TRBD1 NA TRBJ2-6 TRBV12-5 CARSRTGVSGANVLTF TGTGCTAGGTCCCGGACAGGGGTCTCTGGGGCCAACGTCCTGACTTTC
TRBD1 many TRBJ1-1 TRBV5-1 CASRAGTGGVKAFF TGCGCCAGCAGGGCCGGGACAGGGGGAGTGAAGGCTTTCTTT
NA many TRBJ2-1 TRBV29-1 CSAPVPVSFPDNEQFF TGCAGCGCTCCGGTCCCTGTATCCTTTCCGGACAATGAGCAGTTCTTC